This is a list of T cell receptor beta chains from one sample in a study of control samples from healthy donors and cancer patients. Sequenced by immunoSEQ multiplex PCR; TCRdb stores in-frame clones only, minus some. The sample includes fewer than 20,000 clones, 75% to 90% of them seen just once. The sequencing sample was made of PBMCs. The source of these receptors is a woman aged 70 to 79 with colorectal cancer. CDR3s include the opening cysteine and the closing phenylalanine or tryptophan. The order of the fields is CDR3 protein, CDR3 DNA, clone size, V gene, J gene, D gene. D genes are given only for firm matches. Clone sizes are given selectively: once, few, many, or a class where the clone is expanded.

CASSLDATGYTF,TGTGCCAGCAGCCTCGACGCCACTGGCTACACCTTC,.,TRBV5-4,TRBJ1-2,.
CASSRGQGSYEQYF,TGCGCCAGCAGCCGCGGACAGGGTTCCTACGAGCAGTACTTC,.,TRBV4-3,TRBJ2-7,TRBD1
CATSDPRDYTDTQYF,TGTGCCACCAGTGATCCGCGGGACTACACAGATACGCAGTATTTT,.,TRBV24-1,TRBJ2-3,TRBD2
CASRGQGNYGYTF,TGTGCCAGCAGGGGACAGGGCAACTATGGCTACACCTTC,.,TRBV28,TRBJ1-2,TRBD1
CASSEGTARLAFF,TGTGCCAGCAGTGAAGGGACTGCCCGGCTAGCTTTCTTT,.,TRBV6-1,TRBJ1-1,.
CASSHQWGGNTEAFF,TGTGCCAGCAGCCACCAGTGGGGCGGTAACACTGAAGCTTTCTTT,.,TRBV7-9,TRBJ1-1,.
CASSQDLGLAGYNEQFF,TGCGCCAGCAGCCAAGATCTTGGGCTAGCGGGCTACAATGAGCAGTTCTTC,.,TRBV4-3,TRBJ2-1,TRBD2
CASTPGTSGANVLTF,TGCGCCAGCACCCCCGGGACTTCTGGGGCCAACGTCCTGACTTTC,.,TRBV5-1,TRBJ2-6,.
CASSSWTGALQETQYF,TGTGCCAGCAGCTCCTGGACAGGGGCCCTGCAAGAGACCCAGTACTTC,.,TRBV6-2/TRBV6-3,TRBJ2-5,TRBD1
CASSLAPGLAGGTQYF,TGTGCCAGCAGCTTAGCGCCGGGACTAGCGGGGGGGACCCAGTACTTC,.,TRBV7-2,TRBJ2-5,TRBD2
CATSRDNRYNEQFF,TGTGCCACCAGCAGAGATAACAGATACAATGAGCAGTTCTTC,.,TRBV15,TRBJ2-1,.
CASSRPPTYEQYF,TGTGCCAGCAGTCGCCCCCCCACCTACGAGCAGTACTTC,.,TRBV28,TRBJ2-7,.
CASSEAPNQPQHF,TGTGCCAGCAGTGAAGCGCCCAATCAGCCCCAGCATTTT,once,TRBV6-1,TRBJ1-5,.
CASSGHRTGSLGNTEAFF,TGTGCCAGCAGCGGACACAGGACAGGGTCCCTAGGGAACACTGAAGCTTTCTTT,.,TRBV9,TRBJ1-1,TRBD1
CASSLGSGSRFYEQYF,TGTGCCAGCAGCTTAGGGTCTGGTAGCAGGTTCTACGAGCAGTACTTC,.,TRBV7-9,TRBJ2-7,.
CASSVEGQGSAFF,TGTGCCAGCAGCGTAGAGGGACAGGGGTCGGCTTTCTTT,.,TRBV9,TRBJ1-1,TRBD1
CASSLVAGSTTDTQYF,TGTGCCAGCAGCTTAGTAGCGGGATCCACCACAGATACGCAGTATTTT,.,TRBV7-6,TRBJ2-3,TRBD2
CAISESAVGADEKLFF,TGTGCCATCAGTGAGTCGGCGGTTGGGGCAGATGAAAAACTGTTTTTT,.,TRBV10-3,TRBJ1-4,.
CASSYRGRSEAFF,TGTGCCAGCTCCTACCGGGGGAGGTCTGAAGCTTTCTTT,.,TRBV2,TRBJ1-1,.
CASSLGDSGNTIYF,TGCGCCAGCAGCTTGGGAGACTCTGGAAACACCATATATTTT,.,TRBV5-1,TRBJ1-3,.
CASSLTGRNEKLFF,TGTGCCAGCAGCCTGACAGGCCGCAATGAAAAACTGTTTTTT,.,TRBV5-5,TRBJ1-4,.
CASSKAGTPSNQPQHF,TGTGCCAGCAGCAAAGCGGGGACACCTAGCAATCAGCCCCAGCATTTT,.,TRBV21-1,TRBJ1-5,.
CASSRPVAGETQYF,TGTGCCAGTAGCCGACCGGTGGCCGGGGAGACCCAGTACTTC,.,TRBV19,TRBJ2-5,.